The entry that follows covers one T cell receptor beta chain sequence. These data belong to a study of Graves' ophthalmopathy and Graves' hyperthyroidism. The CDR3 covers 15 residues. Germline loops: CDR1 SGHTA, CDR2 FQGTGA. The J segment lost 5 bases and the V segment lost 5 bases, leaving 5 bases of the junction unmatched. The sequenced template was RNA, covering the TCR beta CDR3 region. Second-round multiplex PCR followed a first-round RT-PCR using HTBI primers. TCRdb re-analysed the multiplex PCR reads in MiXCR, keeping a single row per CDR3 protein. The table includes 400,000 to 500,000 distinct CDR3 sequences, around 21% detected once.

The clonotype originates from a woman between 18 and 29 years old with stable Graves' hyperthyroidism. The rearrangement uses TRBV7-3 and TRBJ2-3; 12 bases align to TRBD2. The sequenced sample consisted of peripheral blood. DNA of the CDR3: TGTGCCAGCAGCCCAGGGGGACTAGCGGGAGATACGCAGTATTTT. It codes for CASSPGGLAGDTQYF.